This T cell receptor beta chain was sequenced during a study of blood T cell repertoires in COVID-19. Some clones are missing from TCRdb's copy, which holds only in-frame ones; the method was immunoSEQ multiplex PCR. The sample consists of about 110,000 clones, about 81% of them appearing once. The germline V gene has CDR1 LNHNV and CDR2 YYDKDF (reference sequence). The CDR3 sequence is 15 residues long. V was pared by 0 bases and J by 5 bases, with 3 bases of the junction left unmatched. This clone was observed a handful of times. The TCR comes from a man in his 70s with acute or convalescent COVID-19. V gene TRBV15 combines with J gene TRBJ1-1; 10 bases align to TRBD1. Input material: peripheral blood. The CDR3 DNA sequence: TGTGCCACCAGCAGAGAGGGGACAGGGGCTACTGAAGCTTTCTTT. Translated, it gives CATSREGTGATEAFF.